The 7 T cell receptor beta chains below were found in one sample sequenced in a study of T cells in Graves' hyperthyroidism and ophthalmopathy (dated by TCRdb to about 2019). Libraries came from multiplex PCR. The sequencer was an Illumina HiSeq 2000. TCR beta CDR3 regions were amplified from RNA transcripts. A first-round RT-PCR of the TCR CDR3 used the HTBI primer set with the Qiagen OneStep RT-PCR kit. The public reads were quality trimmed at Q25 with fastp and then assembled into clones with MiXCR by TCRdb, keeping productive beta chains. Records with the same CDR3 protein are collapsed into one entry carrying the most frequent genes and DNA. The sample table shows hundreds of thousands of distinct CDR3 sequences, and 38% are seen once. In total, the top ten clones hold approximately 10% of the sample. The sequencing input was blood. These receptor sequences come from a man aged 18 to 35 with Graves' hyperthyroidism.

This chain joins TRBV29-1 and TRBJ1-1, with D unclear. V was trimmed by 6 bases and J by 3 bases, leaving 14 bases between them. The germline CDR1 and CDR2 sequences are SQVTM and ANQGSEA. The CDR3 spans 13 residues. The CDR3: CSVDASGDTEAFF. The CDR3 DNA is TGCAGCGTAGACGCCAGCGGCGACACTGAAGCTTTCTTT. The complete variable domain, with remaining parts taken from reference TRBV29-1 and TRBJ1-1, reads SAVISQKPSRDICQRGTSLTIQCQVDSQVTMMFWYRQQPGQSLTLIATANQGSEATYESGFVIDKFPISRPNLTFSTLTVSNMSPEDSSIYLCSVDASGDTEAFFGQGTRLTVV.

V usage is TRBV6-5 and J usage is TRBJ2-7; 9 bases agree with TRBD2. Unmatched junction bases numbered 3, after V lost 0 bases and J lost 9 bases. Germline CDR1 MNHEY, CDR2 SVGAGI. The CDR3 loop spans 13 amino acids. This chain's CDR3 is CASSYSGGRGQYF. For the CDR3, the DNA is TGTGCCAGCAGTTACTCAGGCGGGAGGGGGCAGTACTTC.

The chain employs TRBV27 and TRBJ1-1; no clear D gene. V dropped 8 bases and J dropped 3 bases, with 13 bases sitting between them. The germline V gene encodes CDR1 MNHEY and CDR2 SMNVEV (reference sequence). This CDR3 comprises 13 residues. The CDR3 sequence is CASWHWTDTEAFF. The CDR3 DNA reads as TGTGCCAGCTGGCACTGGACGGACACTGAAGCTTTCTTT.

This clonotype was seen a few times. The CDR3 sequence is CASSLSPDRDQPQHF. CDR3 in DNA: TGTGCCAGCAGCTTATCCCCGGACAGGGATCAGCCCCAGCATTTT. The J gene is TRBJ1-5, the V gene TRBV11-2; 8 bases match TRBD1. V gave up 2 bases and J gave up 5 bases; unmatched junction bases: 5. CDR1 is SGHAT, CDR2 FQNNGV, per germline. This CDR3 contains 15 residues.

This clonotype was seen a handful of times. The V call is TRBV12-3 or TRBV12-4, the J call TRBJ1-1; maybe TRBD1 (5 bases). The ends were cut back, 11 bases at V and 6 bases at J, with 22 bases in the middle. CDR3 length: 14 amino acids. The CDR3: CASTTGTLGAEAFF. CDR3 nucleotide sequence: TGTGCCTCCACTACCGGGACTCTGGGCGCTGAAGCTTTCTTT.

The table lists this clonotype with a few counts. As DNA, the CDR3 is TGCAGTGCTAGAGTCACGGAGGGACCCCTCGGGGAGCTGTTTTTT. Translating gives CSARVTEGPLGELFF. The V and J genes are TRBV20-1 and TRBJ2-2; maybe TRBD2 (6 bases). Germline lookup yields CDR1 DFQATT and CDR2 SNEGSKA (reference sequence). V was shortened by 1 base and J by 7 bases, with 16 bases between the two germline ends. CDR3 size: 15 residues.

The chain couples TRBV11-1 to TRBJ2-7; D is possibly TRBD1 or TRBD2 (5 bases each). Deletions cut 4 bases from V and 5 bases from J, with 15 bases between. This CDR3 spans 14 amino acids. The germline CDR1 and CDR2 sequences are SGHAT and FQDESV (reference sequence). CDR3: CASSSGTGYDEQYF. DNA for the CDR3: TGTGCCAGCAGCTCCGGGACGGGTTACGACGAGCAGTACTTC. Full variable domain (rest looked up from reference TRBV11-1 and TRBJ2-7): EAEVAQSPRYKITEKSQAVAFWCDPISGHATLYWYRQILGQGPELLVQFQDESVVDDSQLPKDRFSAERLKGVDSTLKIQPAELGDSAMYLCASSSGTGYDEQYFGPGTRLTVT.